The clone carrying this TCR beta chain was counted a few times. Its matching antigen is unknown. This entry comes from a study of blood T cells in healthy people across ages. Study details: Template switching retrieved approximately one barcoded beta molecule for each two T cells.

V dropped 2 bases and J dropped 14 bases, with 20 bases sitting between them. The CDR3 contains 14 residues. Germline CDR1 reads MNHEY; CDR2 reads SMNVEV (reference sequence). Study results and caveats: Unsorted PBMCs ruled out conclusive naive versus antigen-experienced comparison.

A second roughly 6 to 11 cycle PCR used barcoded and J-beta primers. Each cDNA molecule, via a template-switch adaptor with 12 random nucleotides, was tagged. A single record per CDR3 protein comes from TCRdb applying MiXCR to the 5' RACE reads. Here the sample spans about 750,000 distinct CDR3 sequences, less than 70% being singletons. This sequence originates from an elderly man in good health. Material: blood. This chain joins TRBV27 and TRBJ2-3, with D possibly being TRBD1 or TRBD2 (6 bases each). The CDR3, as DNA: TGTGCCAGCAGTTTAAAACAGGGAGGAAGATACGCGTATTTT. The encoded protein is CASSLKQGGRYAYF.